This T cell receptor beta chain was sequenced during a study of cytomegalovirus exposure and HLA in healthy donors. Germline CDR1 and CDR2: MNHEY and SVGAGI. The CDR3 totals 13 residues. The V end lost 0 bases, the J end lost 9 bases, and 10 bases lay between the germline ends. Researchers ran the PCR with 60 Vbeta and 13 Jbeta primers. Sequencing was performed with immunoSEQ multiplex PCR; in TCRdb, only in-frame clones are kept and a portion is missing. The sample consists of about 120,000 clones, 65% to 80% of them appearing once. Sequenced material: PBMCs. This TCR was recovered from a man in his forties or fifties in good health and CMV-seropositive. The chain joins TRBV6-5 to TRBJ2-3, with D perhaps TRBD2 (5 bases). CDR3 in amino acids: CASSYSRENTQYF. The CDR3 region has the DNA TGTGCCAGCAGTTACTCCCGGGAAAACACGCAGTATTTT.